What follows are 13 T cell receptor beta chains derived from one specimen sequenced in a study of T cell changes during pregnancy in multiple sclerosis. TCRdb's table, derived via immunoSEQ multiplex PCR, lists solely in-frame clones and lacks some. The table includes tens of thousands of clones, more than 80% detected once. The source material was CD4+ T cells from peripheral blood mononuclear cells, sampled in the first trimester of pregnancy. All receptors derive from a female donor with multiple sclerosis, enrolled in a pregnancy study.

In this sample, this clone turned up once. V usage is TRBV28 and J usage is TRBJ1-3; weak D call: TRBD1 (5 bases). The CDR3 has 16 residues. In germline, CDR1 is MDHEN, CDR2 SYDVKM. V shed 7 bases and J shed 2 bases, with 18 bases lying between them. CDR3 protein: CASTPHLGRPGNTIYF. For the CDR3, the DNA is TGTGCCAGCACCCCACACCTGGGGCGGCCTGGAAACACCATATATTTT.

The CDR3 loop reads CASSQAMGNYEQYF. For the CDR3, the DNA is TGCGCCAGCAGCCAAGCGATGGGCAACTACGAGCAGTACTTC. This chain joins TRBV4-3 and TRBJ2-7; D uncertain. The CDR3 sequence is 14 residues long. Trimming left V 1 base short and J 3 bases short, with 10 bases between. Per the germline V gene, CDR1 is LGHNA and CDR2 is YSLEER.

V is TRBV6-1 and J is TRBJ1-3; D perhaps matches TRBD1 (5 bases). Germline CDR1 reads MNHNS; CDR2 reads SASEGT. V lost 10 bases to trimming and J lost 0 bases, with 10 bases between them. CDR3 length: 13 residues. The CDR3 protein is CATRQISGNTIYF. The CDR3 nucleotides are TGTGCCACAAGACAGATCTCTGGAAACACCATATATTTT.

V is TRBV7-2 and J is TRBJ2-5; 12 bases fit TRBD2. This CDR3 has 16 residues. The trim removed 5 bases at V and 5 bases at J, leaving 9 bases unmatched. From germline, CDR1 is SGHTA and CDR2 FQGNSA. Written as DNA, the CDR3 is TGTGCCAGCAGCCTATCTAGCGGGGGGGCAGGGGAGACCCAGTACTTC. It codes for CASSLSSGGAGETQYF.

This CDR3 is CASSLGGRGENIQYF. DNA of the CDR3: TGTGCCAGCAGTTTAGGGGGGAGAGGGGAAAACATTCAGTACTTC. V usage is TRBV28 and J usage is TRBJ2-4; D is perhaps TRBD2 (6 bases). Trimming pared 2 bases from V and 5 bases from J, leaving 13 bases between. This CDR3 comprises 15 residues. Looked up from germline, CDR1 is MDHEN and CDR2 is SYDVKM.

This clone has only one observation. The V call is TRBV29-1, the J call TRBJ2-6; D uncertain. V was cut by 5 bases and J by 4 bases, with 6 bases left in between. The CDR3 has 12 residues. Germline values: CDR1 SQVTM, CDR2 ANQGSEA. CDR3 nucleotides: TGCAGCGTTAGCCGGGGGGCCAACGTCCTGACTTTC. It translates to CSVSRGANVLTF.

V gene TRBV7-3 combines with J gene TRBJ2-1; 11 bases map to TRBD2. Per germline, CDR1 SGHTA and CDR2 FQGTGA. The CDR3 consists of 15 residues. V lost 5 bases to trimming and J lost 5 bases; unmatched junction nucleotides: 5. CDR3 in amino acids: CASSLRLAGNNEQFF. CDR3 nucleotides: TGTGCCAGCAGCCTCCGACTAGCGGGAAACAATGAGCAGTTCTTC.

J is TRBJ1-6 and V is TRBV7-2; 8 bases map to TRBD1. J gave up 7 bases and V 1 base, and 9 bases lay outside the gene matches. CDR1 and CDR2 from the germline V gene are SGHTA and FQGNSA. The CDR3 spans 17 residues. For the CDR3, the DNA is TGTGCCAGCAGCTTAGTTGGGGCAGGGGGCTCGAATTCACCCCTCCACTTT. This gives the protein CASSLVGAGGSNSPLHF.

The J gene is TRBJ1-2, the V gene TRBV7-2, with 7 positions matching TRBD1. The CDR3 runs 18 residues. The junction had 12 bases not matched to a gene; V was cut back by 2 bases and J by 0 bases. Germline CDR1 reads SGHTA; CDR2 reads FQGNSA. CDR3 bases: TGTGCCAGCAGCTTAAGACGACAGGGCACTACCACTAACTATGGCTACACCTTC. Amino acid sequence: CASSLRRQGTTTNYGYTF.

The gene calls are TRBV7-8 and TRBJ2-1; the match to TRBD1 covers 7 bases. V trimming: 1 base; J trimming: 9 bases; junction bases outside the gene matches: 12. The CDR3 totals 16 residues. CDR1 is SGHVS, CDR2 FQNEAQ, per germline. CDR3 amino acids: CASSLELTGREGEQFF. CDR3 DNA sequence: TGTGCCAGCAGCTTAGAGTTGACAGGGAGAGAGGGTGAGCAGTTCTTC.

The rearrangement uses TRBV5-6 and TRBJ1-1; D unresolved. This CDR3 spans 18 amino acids. V was shortened by 1 base and J by 0 bases, with 19 bases between the two germline ends. CDR1 is SGHDT and CDR2 is YYEEEE in the germline V gene. CDR3 residues: CASSLQPGKGAMNTEAFF. The CDR3 DNA sequence: TGTGCCAGCAGCTTGCAGCCGGGGAAGGGAGCTATGAACACTGAAGCTTTCTTT.

This clone was seen only once. V usage is TRBV11-3 and J usage is TRBJ1-1; TRBD1 might be the D (6 bases). Germline lookup yields CDR1 SGHNT and CDR2 YENEEA. V lost 8 bases to trimming and J lost 4 bases, with 14 bases between them. CDR3 length: 13 amino acids. DNA of the CDR3: TGTGCCAGCGGAAGGGGGGGGAGCACTGAAGCTTTCTTT. As protein: CASGRGGSTEAFF.

The V gene is TRBV5-1, the J gene TRBJ1-3, with unresolved D. This CDR3 has 16 residues. V was cut by 4 bases and J by 2 bases, with 16 bases left in between. The V gene's germline CDR1 is SGHRS and CDR2 YFSETQ. The CDR3 protein is CASSVTSSLTGNTIYF. DNA of the CDR3: TGCGCCAGCAGCGTGACATCGAGCCTTACTGGAAACACCATATATTTT.